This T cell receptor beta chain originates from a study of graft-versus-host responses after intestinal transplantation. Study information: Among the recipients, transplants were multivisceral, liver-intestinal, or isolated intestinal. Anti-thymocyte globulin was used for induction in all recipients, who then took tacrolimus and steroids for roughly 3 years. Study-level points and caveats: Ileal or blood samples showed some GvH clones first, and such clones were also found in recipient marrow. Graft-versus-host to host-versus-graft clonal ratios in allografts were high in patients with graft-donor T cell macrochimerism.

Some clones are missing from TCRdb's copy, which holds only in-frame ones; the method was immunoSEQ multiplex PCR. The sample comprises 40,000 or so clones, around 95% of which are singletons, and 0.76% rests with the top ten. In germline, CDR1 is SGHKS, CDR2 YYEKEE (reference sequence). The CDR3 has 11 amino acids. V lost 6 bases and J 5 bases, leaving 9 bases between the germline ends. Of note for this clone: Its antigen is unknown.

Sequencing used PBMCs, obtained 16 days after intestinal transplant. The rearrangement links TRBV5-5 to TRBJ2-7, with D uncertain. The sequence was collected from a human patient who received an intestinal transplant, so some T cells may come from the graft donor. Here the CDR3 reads CASTPENEQYF. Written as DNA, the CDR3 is TGTGCCAGCACCCCGGAGAACGAGCAGTACTTC.